This T cell receptor beta chain was obtained from a study of blood T cell repertoires in COVID-19. Overall study: Specimens from acute and convalescent COVID-19 originated in the United States, Italy and Spain. PBMCs, B-cell-depleted T cells, or T cells were the source of the cDNA or gDNA that made up the material.

Under the authors' procedure: Amplification of reference gene primers was used by the study to estimate nucleated cell counts. Profiling relied on immunoSEQ multiplex PCR, and the TCRdb table lists in-frame clones only, not all of them. D and trimming come from the DNA, and the V and J calls and clone size come from that table. Among some 19,000 clones listed, approximately 90% were seen once. There are 14 residues in the CDR3. Germline V CDR1 and CDR2: SEHNR, FQNEAQ (reference sequence). V lost 4 bases, J lost 1 base, and 8 bases lay in between. This chain links TRBV7-9 with TRBJ1-3, with a possible D match to TRBD1 (5 bases). The material sequenced was peripheral blood. The TCR comes from a man between 70 and 80 years old with acute or convalescent COVID-19. CDR3 loop: CASSSQGSGNTIYF. DNA of the CDR3: TGTGCCAGCAGCTCTCAGGGATCTGGAAACACCATATATTTT.